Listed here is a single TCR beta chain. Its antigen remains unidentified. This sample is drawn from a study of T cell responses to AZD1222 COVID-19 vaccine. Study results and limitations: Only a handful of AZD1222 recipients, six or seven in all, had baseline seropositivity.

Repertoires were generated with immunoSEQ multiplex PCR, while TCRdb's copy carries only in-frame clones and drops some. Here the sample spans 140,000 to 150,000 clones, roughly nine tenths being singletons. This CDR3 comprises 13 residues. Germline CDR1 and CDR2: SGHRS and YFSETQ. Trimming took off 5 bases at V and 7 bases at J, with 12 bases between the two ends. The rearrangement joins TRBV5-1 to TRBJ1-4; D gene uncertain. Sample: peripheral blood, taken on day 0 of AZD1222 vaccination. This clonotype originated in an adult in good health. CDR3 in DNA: TGCGCCAGCAGACTTCAATCATCTGAAAAACTGTTTTTT. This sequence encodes CASRLQSSEKLFF.